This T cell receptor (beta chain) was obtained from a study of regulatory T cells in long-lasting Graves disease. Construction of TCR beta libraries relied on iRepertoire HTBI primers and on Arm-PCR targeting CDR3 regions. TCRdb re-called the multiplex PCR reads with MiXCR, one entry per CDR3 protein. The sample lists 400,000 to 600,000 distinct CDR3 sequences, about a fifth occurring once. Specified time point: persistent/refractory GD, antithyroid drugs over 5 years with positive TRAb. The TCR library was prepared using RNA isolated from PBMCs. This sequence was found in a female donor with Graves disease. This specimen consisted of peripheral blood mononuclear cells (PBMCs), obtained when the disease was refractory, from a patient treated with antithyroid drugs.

CDR3 nucleotide sequence: TGTGCCAGCAGCGCTAGGGAGGTCACAGATACGCAGTATTTT. Its translation: CASSAREVTDTQYF. The rearrangement joins TRBV9 to TRBJ2-3, with D maybe TRBD2 (6 bases). V was shortened by 3 bases and J by 2 bases, with 10 bases between the two germline ends. The CDR3 runs 14 residues. The germline V gene has CDR1 SGDLS and CDR2 YYNGEE.